One sample yielded the 15 T cell receptor beta chains listed below, sequenced in a study of graft-versus-host responses after intestinal transplantation. Profiled with immunoSEQ multiplex PCR; TCRdb holds only in-frame clones, not every one. Of 40,000 or so clones in the sample, around nine tenths are singletons; the top ten hold 7.1%. Sequenced here: PBMCs, sampled about nine months after transplant. The origin of the receptors is a human patient who received an intestinal transplant, so some T cells may come from the graft donor.

The V gene is TRBV5-1, the J gene TRBJ2-5, with D hard to call. Trimming took 0 bases from V and 5 from J, leaving 5 bases between them. The CDR3 is 12 residues long. CDR1 is SGHRS, CDR2 YFSETQ, per germline. The DNA for the CDR3 is TGCGCCAGCAGCTTGGCCCTGGAGACCCAGTACTTC. Translation gives CASSLALETQYF.

The V gene is TRBV12-5, the J gene TRBJ1-5; possibly TRBD1 for D (6 bases). Trimming took off 10 bases at V and 3 bases at J, with 13 bases between the two ends. This CDR3 contains 13 residues. Germline assignment: CDR1 LGHNT and CDR2 FRNRAP. The CDR3 sequence: CATGRDNNQPQHF. CDR3 bases: TGTGCTACTGGCCGGGACAACAATCAGCCCCAGCATTTT.

The chain links TRBV5-1 to TRBJ2-2; TRBD2 aligns across 12 bases. CDR3 length: 15 residues. Germline lookup yields CDR1 SGHRS and CDR2 YFSETQ. The ends lost 1 base at V and 6 bases at J; junction bases unmatched: 1. Here the CDR3 DNA reads TGCGCCAGCAGCTTGCTAGCGGGGGGGCCCGGGGAGCTGTTTTTT. Its protein is CASSLLAGGPGELFF.

The rearrangement joins TRBV6-5 to TRBJ2-1; D perhaps matches TRBD1 (6 bases). Trimming left V 7 bases short and J 8 bases short, with 15 bases between. The CDR3 contains 13 residues. The germline V gene encodes CDR1 MNHEY and CDR2 SVGAGI. The CDR3 sequence: CASTEGRGDEQFF. DNA for the CDR3: TGTGCCAGCACCGAGGGCAGGGGCGATGAGCAGTTCTTC.

The chain couples TRBV5-8 to TRBJ2-2; unclear D gene. This CDR3 region has 13 residues. In germline, CDR1 is SGHTS, CDR2 YDEGEE. V lost 2 bases and J 7 bases, leaving 9 bases between the germline ends. The CDR3 DNA reads as TGTGCCAGCAGCTTCGGCGCTATCGGGGAGCTGTTTTTT. The encoded protein is CASSFGAIGELFF.

The chain couples TRBV13 to TRBJ1-1; D unresolved. Looked up from germline, CDR1 is PRHDT and CDR2 is FYEKMQ (reference sequence). The CDR3 spans 14 residues. Trimming cost V 3 bases and J 5 bases, with 13 bases left between them. The CDR3 bases are TGTGCCAGCAGCTTTCTCGAAGCGAGAACTGAAGCTTTCTTT. Its translation is CASSFLEARTEAFF.

The genes are TRBV18 and TRBJ1-5; the D is unclear. V was pared by 1 base and J by 4 bases, with 5 bases between. The CDR3 extends over 13 amino acids. Germline values: CDR1 KGHSH, CDR2 LQKENI. CDR3 sequence: CASSPQENQPQHF. CDR3 bases: TGTGCCAGCTCACCACAGGAGAATCAGCCCCAGCATTTT.

The V gene is TRBV11-2, the J gene TRBJ2-7; the match to TRBD2 covers 8 bases. The V and J ends lost 8 bases and 0 bases, in that order; junction bases with no gene match: 3. CDR3 size: 13 residues. From germline, CDR1 is SGHAT and CDR2 FQNNGV. CDR3 in amino acids: CASLTSGSYEQYF. In DNA form, the CDR3 reads TGTGCCAGCCTCACTAGCGGCTCCTACGAGCAGTACTTC.

The CDR3 DNA follows: TGTGCCAGCACCCCCGGCGGGGGGAACAATGAGCAGTTCTTC. This translates into CASTPGGGNNEQFF. The V call is TRBV7-9, the J call TRBJ2-1; 8 nucleotides match TRBD2. This CDR3 is 14 amino acids long. The V segment lost 7 bases and the J segment 5 bases; nucleotides outside the gene matches: 7. The germline gives CDR1 SEHNR, CDR2 FQNEAQ (reference sequence).

The rearrangement uses TRBV7-9 and TRBJ2-1; D call uncertain. The V gene lost 6 bases and the J gene lost 2 bases, with 2 bases spanning the gap. CDR1 and CDR2 (germline): SEHNR, FQNEAQ (reference sequence). There are 11 residues in the CDR3. The CDR3 sequence is CASRTYNEQFF. The CDR3, as DNA: TGTGCCAGCAGAACCTACAATGAGCAGTTCTTC.

The V gene is TRBV4-1, the J gene TRBJ2-4; D unclear. The germline V and J ends were trimmed by 3 bases and 0 bases, with 9 bases remaining between them. Germline-derived CDR1 and CDR2 are MGHRA and YSYEKL. The CDR3 totals 15 residues. The CDR3 region is CASSQLSRAKNIQYF. DNA of the CDR3: TGCGCCAGCAGCCAGCTTAGTCGAGCCAAAAACATTCAGTACTTC.

V and J are TRBV6-5 and TRBJ2-4; tentatively, D is TRBD1 or TRBD2 (5 bases each). Germline values: CDR1 MNHEY, CDR2 SVGAGI. V gave up 2 bases and J gave up 1 base, with 12 bases separating them. This CDR3 comprises 16 residues. The CDR3 coding sequence is TGTGCCAGCAGTTACCTGGGGGAAGGCGCCAAAAACATTCAGTACTTC. Translation gives CASSYLGEGAKNIQYF.

Details on this clone: One end of the junction is discordant with germline, which a read error may explain. Other DNA sequences in this specimen translate into the identical CDR3. This chain links TRBV11-3 with TRBJ2-7; 8 bases match TRBD2. This CDR3 region has 13 residues. Germline V gives CDR1 SGHNT, CDR2 YENEEA. The CDR3 DNA reads TGTGCCAGCACGACGGGGGGGCCCTATGAGCAGTACTTC. It codes for CASTTGGPYEQYF.

The chain links TRBV9 to TRBJ1-2; D is undetermined. V was trimmed by 0 bases and J by 4 bases, leaving 13 bases between them. This CDR3 region has 15 residues. The germline gives CDR1 SGDLS, CDR2 YYNGEE. CDR3 amino acids: CASSVESSAFYGYTF. The CDR3 region has the DNA TGTGCCAGCAGCGTAGAAAGTTCAGCTTTCTATGGCTACACCTTC.

The chain is built from TRBV9 and TRBJ2-2; no firm D call. The V end lost 3 bases, the J end lost 3 bases, and 21 bases lay between the germline ends. Germline CDR1 reads SGDLS; CDR2 reads YYNGEE. The CDR3 sequence is 18 residues long. CDR3 bases: TGTGCCAGCAGCGCCTTCCTGACCACCGGGCCTCACACCGGGGAGCTGTTTTTT. It translates to CASSAFLTTGPHTGELFF.